These 32 T cell receptor beta chains originate from one sample sequenced in a study. A single record per CDR3 protein comes from TCRdb applying MiXCR to the 5' RACE reads. The sample holds 20,000 to 25,000 distinct CDR3 sequences, less than 40% seen once. The material sequenced was tumor-infiltrating naive CD4+ T cells sorted from the breast tumor. Stated subset: naive CD4+ T cells, CD4+CD45RA+CD25-. These receptors were taken from a female donor with breast cancer.

V and J are TRBV15 and TRBJ1-5; D remains unclear. The germline V gene encodes CDR1 LNHNV and CDR2 YYDKDF (reference sequence). The CDR3 runs 15 residues. V lost 1 base and J lost 9, with 16 bases in between. CDR3 amino acids: CATSRGSGTLLPQHF. The CDR3 nucleotides read TGTGCCACCAGCAGAGGATCGGGAACCCTCTTGCCCCAGCATTTT.

This clonotype was seen ten or more times. This chain links TRBV24-1 with TRBJ2-1; 9 bases line up with TRBD2. Trimming took 0 bases from V and 8 from J; bases not matched to a gene: 4. The CDR3 has 15 amino acids. Germline values: CDR1 KGHDR, CDR2 SFDVKD. The CDR3 protein is CATSDLAGGVHEQFF. Here the CDR3 DNA reads TGTGCCACCAGTGATTTGGCGGGAGGGGTCCATGAGCAGTTCTTC.

Comment on this clonotype: A much larger clone is a single base away; this may be a read error. CDR3 DNA: TGTGCCAGCAGAGGGACAGGATTCGGGGAGCTGCTTTTT. It is translated as CASRGTGFGELLF. J is TRBJ2-2 and V is TRBV3-1, with 8 bases identical to TRBD1. Germline V lookup: CDR1 LGHDT, CDR2 YNNKEL (reference sequence). There are 13 residues in the CDR3. Full variable domain (missing parts from reference TRBV3-1 and TRBJ2-2): DTAVSQTPKYLVTQMGNDKSIKCEQNLGHDTMYWYKQDSKKFLKIMFSYNNKELIINETVPNRFSPKSPDKAHLNLHINSLELGDSAVYFCASRGTGFGELLFGEGSRLTVL.

Sample share makes this clonotype medium-sized (0.01 to 0.1%). This chain links TRBV20-1 with TRBJ2-7; 9 nucleotides align to TRBD1. This CDR3 is 14 amino acids long. The V gene end was trimmed by 6 bases and the J gene end by 1 base; junction bases not matched to a gene: 7. The germline V gene has CDR1 DFQATT and CDR2 SNEGSKA (reference sequence). CDR3 sequence: CSADDRGFSYEQYF. DNA of the CDR3: TGCAGTGCGGACGACAGGGGGTTTTCCTACGAGCAGTACTTC.

This chain connects TRBV7-2 to TRBJ2-1; possibly TRBD2 for D (6 bases). This CDR3 is 13 amino acids long. Germline V lookup: CDR1 SGHTA, CDR2 FQGNSA. The germline V and J ends were trimmed by 5 bases and 5 bases, with 10 bases remaining between them. The CDR3 nucleotides are TGTGCCAGCAGCGCGGGACCCAACAATGAGCAGTTCTTC. It translates to CASSAGPNNEQFF.

The table lists this clonotype with many counts. V is TRBV5-1 and J is TRBJ1-1; TRBD1 aligns across 7 bases. Germline lookup yields CDR1 SGHRS and CDR2 YFSETQ. Unmatched junction bases numbered 9, after V lost 3 bases and J lost 1 base. CDR3 length: 16 residues. The CDR3 nucleotides read TGCGCCAGCAGCTATGACAGGGCTTTACCGAACACTGAAGCTTTCTTT. It specifies CASSYDRALPNTEAFF. Combining the CDR3 with reference TRBV5-1 and TRBJ1-1 gives the whole variable domain KAGVTQTPRYLIKTRGQQVTLSCSPISGHRSVSWYQQTPGQGLQFLFEYFSETQRNKGNFPGRFSGRQFSNSRSEMNVSTLELGDSALYLCASSYDRALPNTEAFFGQGTRLTVV.

This clonotype was counted between two and nine times. A clone one base away is much larger, so this may be a read error. The chain links TRBV5-1 to TRBJ1-2, with D unclear. Germline CDR1 and CDR2: SGHRS and YFSETQ. This CDR3 has 14 amino acids. CDR3 bases: TGCGCCAGCAGGTTGGGCGGGGTCAGTTATGGCTACACCTTC. It translates to CASRLGGVSYGYTF.

This clonotype has just a few counts. The junction departs from germline at one end; a sequencing error may be responsible. The chain has TRBV7-2 and TRBJ2-2, with a weak D call TRBD2 (5 bases). Germline CDR1 and CDR2: SGHTA and FQGNSA. The CDR3 has 13 amino acids. The CDR3 region has the DNA TGTGCCAGCAGCTTACACCCCTCCGGGGAGCCGTTTTTT. Translating gives CASSLHPSGEPFF.

Regarding this clonotype: Relative to the germline gene, one junction end is altered; a read error may explain this. The chain links TRBV5-6 to TRBJ1-3; 8 bases are shared with TRBD1. Germline CDR1 and CDR2: SGHDT and YYEEEE. This CDR3 has 17 residues. The CDR3 DNA is TGTGCCAGCAGCCCCAACTACAGGGGGGGAACTGGAAGCACCATATATTTT. Protein product: CASSPNYRGGTGSTIYF.

In this sample, this clonotype turned up once. A read error is possible here, since a much larger clone lies one base away. V and J are TRBV2 and TRBJ2-1; no definite D call. The V gene lost 5 bases and the J gene lost 3 bases, with 2 bases spanning the gap. The germline CDR1 and CDR2 sequences are SNHLY and FYNNEI. The CDR3 runs 11 residues. The CDR3 protein is CASSHYNEQFF. The CDR3 region has the DNA TGTGCCAGCAGTCACTACAATGAGCAGTTCTTC.

CDR3 in DNA: TGCGCCAGCAGCCAAGAGCCACAGGGGGCTACGAATGAGCAGTTCTTC. The encoded protein is CASSQEPQGATNEQFF. The V and J genes are TRBV4-1 and TRBJ2-1, with 9 bases that match TRBD1. Germline V gene lookup returns CDR1 MGHRA and CDR2 YSYEKL. The V gene end was trimmed by 0 bases and the J gene end by 7 bases; junction bases not matched to a gene: 7. This CDR3 spans 16 amino acids.

Turning to this clonotype: A read error may produce the germline difference seen at one junction end. This chain uses TRBV11-2 with TRBJ2-1, with 7 bases that match TRBD2. Germline V CDR1 and CDR2: SGHAT, FQNNGV. This CDR3 has 16 residues. This CDR3 reads CASRPGGFPSRSQQFF. CDR3 DNA sequence: TGCGCCAGCCGCCCCGGGGGGTTCCCCTCTAGGTCCCAGCAGTTCTTC.

This clonotype has just a few counts. CDR3 sequence reads: CASSRLVVSGNTHEQFF. The CDR3 DNA reads TGCGCCAGCAGCCGACTCGTAGTTAGCGGGAATACCCATGAGCAGTTCTTC. V usage is TRBV4-1 and J usage is TRBJ2-1; 8 bases agree with TRBD2. CDR1 MGHRA and CDR2 YSYEKL come from the germline V gene. V trimming: 4 bases; J trimming: 8 bases; junction bases outside the gene matches: 16. There are 17 residues in the CDR3.

Only a few counts were recorded for this clonotype. V and J are TRBV20-1 and TRBJ2-5; 14 bases are a match to TRBD2. The trim removed 4 bases at V and 5 bases at J, leaving 12 bases unmatched. The germline V gene has CDR1 DFQATT and CDR2 SNEGSKA (reference sequence). The CDR3 runs 17 residues. The CDR3 spells CSAKTLRLAGGPETQYF. Written as DNA, the CDR3 is TGCAGTGCTAAGACACTCCGACTAGCGGGAGGGCCCGAGACCCAGTACTTC.

The chain carries TRBV7-9 and TRBJ2-5, with 11 bases lining up with TRBD1. Germline CDR1 reads SEHNR; CDR2 reads FQNEAQ (reference sequence). The CDR3 is 15 residues long. The ends lost 2 bases at V and 5 bases at J; junction bases unmatched: 4. The CDR3 bases are TGTGCCAGCAGCTTACGGACAGGGGGCGTTGAGACCCAGTACTTC. Translated: CASSLRTGGVETQYF.

The chain links TRBV12-3 or TRBV12-4 to TRBJ1-5; maybe TRBD1 (6 bases). The length of the CDR3 is 13 residues. The germline V and J ends were trimmed by 6 bases and 4 bases, with 10 bases remaining between them. CDR3: CASSHGQNQPQHF. The CDR3 bases are TGTGCCAGCAGCCACGGACAGAATCAGCCCCAGCATTTT.

Concerning this clonotype: This may be a read error, as it is one base from a much larger clone. The CDR3 protein is CAISGTRDQPQHF. CDR3 DNA sequence: TGTGCCATCAGTGGAACACGGGATCAGCCCCAGCATTTT. This chain joins TRBV10-3 and TRBJ1-5, with D uncertain. CDR1 is ENHRY, CDR2 SYGVKD, per germline. With 4 bases removed from V and 5 bases from J, the gap between germline ends came to 9 bases. CDR3 length: 13 amino acids.

This clonotype ranks as medium-sized. The chain joins TRBV20-1 to TRBJ2-1; 14 bases fit TRBD2. Germline CDR1 and CDR2: DFQATT and SNEGSKA (reference sequence). The V segment lost 6 bases and the J segment 3 bases; nucleotides outside the gene matches: 10. The CDR3 is 17 residues long. In nucleotides, the CDR3 is TGCAGTGCGATTGGGACTAGCGGGAGAATTAGCTACAATGAGCAGTTCTTC. Residues: CSAIGTSGRISYNEQFF.

This sequence joins TRBV25-1 and TRBJ1-2; D is possibly TRBD1 (6 bases). This CDR3 contains 17 residues. The ends were cut back, 6 bases at V and 2 bases at J, with 22 bases in the middle. Germline lookup yields CDR1 MGHDK and CDR2 SYGVNS. CDR3 loop: CASSDPPGTPPNYGYTF. The CDR3 coding sequence is TGTGCCAGCAGCGACCCCCCCGGGACACCTCCCAACTATGGCTACACCTTC.

By share of the sample, this clonotype is medium-sized. The chain carries TRBV11-3 and TRBJ1-1; D is ambiguous. Germline V lookup: CDR1 SGHNT, CDR2 YENEEA. V gave up 1 base and J gave up 2 bases, with 5 bases separating them. The CDR3 is 13 amino acids. In nucleotides, the CDR3 is TGTGCCAGCAGCTTAGGTGGAAACACTGAAGCTTTCTTT. This sequence encodes CASSLGGNTEAFF.

J is TRBJ1-4 and V is TRBV6-1, with 8 bases aligning to TRBD1. J was trimmed by 5 bases and V by 5 bases; bases with no gene match: 4. Germline CDR1 and CDR2: MNHNS and SASEGT. CDR3 length equals 14 residues. The CDR3 DNA is TGTGCCAGCAGTTGGACAGGGCCAAATGAAAAACTGTTTTTT. It specifies CASSWTGPNEKLFF.

This clonotype was seen ten or more times. J is TRBJ2-1 and V is TRBV7-9; weak D call: TRBD2 (5 bases). Trimming shortened V by 3 bases and J by 8 bases, and 14 bases separated the two germline ends. The CDR3 has 14 amino acids. Looked up from germline, CDR1 is SEHNR and CDR2 is FQNEAQ (reference sequence). CDR3 coding DNA: TGTGCCAGCAGCTTTCTCACTAGTACGGATGAGCAGTTCTTC. This translates into CASSFLTSTDEQFF.

This clonotype appeared many times. The CDR3 nucleotides read TGTGCCAGCAGCGTAGCCGACAGGGGGCTTTCACCCCTCCACTTT. Amino acids: CASSVADRGLSPLHF. V usage is TRBV9 and J usage is TRBJ1-6; 10 positions agree with TRBD1. This CDR3 has 15 amino acids. V lost 0 bases to trimming and J lost 9 bases; unmatched junction nucleotides: 3. CDR1 is SGDLS, CDR2 YYNGEE, per germline.

This chain uses TRBV6-1 with TRBJ2-3; 8 nucleotides line up with TRBD1. Germline lookup yields CDR1 MNHNS and CDR2 SASEGT. V gave up 6 bases and J gave up 2 bases; unmatched junction bases: 10. This CDR3 is built from 16 residues. This CDR3 is CASRGRAGGSTDTQYF. CDR3 DNA: TGTGCCAGCAGGGGTCGGGCAGGGGGCTCCACAGATACGCAGTATTTT.

This clonotype has just one count. V is TRBV24-1 and J is TRBJ2-7; D is possibly TRBD1 (6 bases). This CDR3 comprises 14 residues. V was trimmed by 4 bases and J by 1 base, leaving 10 bases between them. Germline-derived CDR1 and CDR2 are KGHDR and SFDVKD. The CDR3 sequence is CATSDSGQSYEQYF. In DNA, the CDR3 is TGTGCCACCAGTGACAGCGGACAGTCCTACGAGCAGTACTTC.

This clonotype showed up many times. The chain recombines TRBV5-1 with TRBJ2-5, with TRBD1 identical over 7 bases. Germline-derived CDR1 and CDR2 are SGHRS and YFSETQ. CDR3 length: 16 amino acids. V lost 1 base and J lost 5; bases outside the gene matches: 11. The CDR3 DNA is TGCGCCAGCAGCTTGAGACCGTCAGGGGGTGGGGAGACCCAGTACTTC. This encodes CASSLRPSGGGETQYF.

This chain links TRBV7-9 with TRBJ1-2; D is ambiguous. Per germline, CDR1 SEHNR and CDR2 FQNEAQ (reference sequence). CDR3 length equals 14 residues. The ends were cut back, 5 bases at V and 3 bases at J, with 13 bases in the middle. This CDR3 is CASSPPGRDYGYTF. The CDR3 DNA is TGTGCCAGCAGCCCCCCCGGACGGGACTATGGCTACACCTTC.

This clonotype was seen a handful of times. The rearrangement links TRBV4-2 to TRBJ1-1; TRBD1 agrees at 7 bases. V was pared by 2 bases and J by 4 bases, with 7 bases of the junction left unmatched. The CDR3 covers 15 residues. Germline CDR1 reads LGHNA; CDR2 reads YNFKEQ. CDR3 residues: CASSQRTGDRTEAFF. The CDR3, as DNA: TGTGCCAGCAGCCAACGCACAGGGGATCGCACTGAAGCTTTCTTT.

This clonotype was counted at least ten times. The J gene is TRBJ2-7, the V gene TRBV14; 13 bases align to TRBD2. Germline CDR1 is SGHDN and CDR2 is FVKESK. V trimming: 0 bases; J trimming: 2 bases; junction bases outside the gene matches: 4. This CDR3 has 17 amino acids. The chain's CDR3 is CASSQDRLAGGAYEQYF. CDR3 bases: TGTGCCAGCAGCCAAGACCGACTAGCGGGGGGAGCCTACGAGCAGTACTTC.

This clonotype was counted a few times. A much larger clone sits a single nucleotide away, making a read error possible. The chain employs TRBV9 and TRBJ1-2; unclear D gene. Looked up from germline, CDR1 is SGDLS and CDR2 is YYNGEE. V lost 4 bases to trimming and J lost 0 bases, with 13 bases between them. This CDR3 has 15 residues. CDR3 loop: CASSSKNSANYGYTF. CDR3 sequence (DNA): TGTGCCAGCAGCTCCAAGAACTCCGCTAACTATGGCTACACCTTC.

This chain uses TRBV4-1 with TRBJ1-1; D gene ambiguous. The CDR3 covers 12 residues. Germline CDR1 reads MGHRA; CDR2 reads YSYEKL. Trimming stripped 1 base from V and 9 bases from J, with 9 bases between. The CDR3 here is CASSQGVGKAFF. CDR3 coding DNA: TGCGCCAGCAGCCAAGGGGTTGGTAAAGCTTTCTTT.

This clonotype was counted only a few times. The chain is built from TRBV12-3 or TRBV12-4 and TRBJ1-5, with 11 positions matching TRBD1. CDR3 length: 14 amino acids. The V gene end was trimmed by 6 bases and the J gene end by 7 bases; junction bases not matched to a gene: 5. CDR3 residues: CASSHRTGGQPQHF. The CDR3 DNA reads as TGTGCCAGCAGCCACCGGACAGGGGGCCAGCCCCAGCATTTT.